This T cell receptor beta chain came from a study of T cell repertoires in cytomegalovirus infection. Study summary: As its CMV epitopes, the study selected recently identified HLA-C-restricted and well-studied HLA-B-restricted targets. Both a matching HLA type and CMV infection were indicated by public TCR beta signatures.

Each CDR3 protein gets one entry after TCRdb re-called the reads with MiXCR. This table has more than 95,000 distinct CDR3 sequences, around 32% appearing once. Study-level results: Cumulated frequencies of public TCR beta families served to identify carriers of CMV plus the relevant HLA. What dominated the ex vivo response were HLA-C-restricted CMV-specific TCR beta clonotypes.

Deletions cut 0 bases from V and 9 bases from J, with 18 bases between. Germline V gene sequence: CDR1 MGHRA, CDR2 YSYEKL. The CDR3 has 16 residues. With regard to this clonotype: Antigen unknown.

This sequence joins TRBV4-1 and TRBJ1-5; D is possibly TRBD1 (5 bases). The source material was CD8+ T cells from cultured PBMCs, sampled from culture after CMV antigen stimulation. This TCR was recovered from a human donor in good health (CMV status not recorded). Some clones in this sample may be carry-over from other donors' samples. CDR3 region: CASSQDRWGTGGPQHF. As DNA, the CDR3 is TGCGCCAGCAGCCAAGATCGGTGGGGCACTGGCGGGCCCCAGCATTTT.